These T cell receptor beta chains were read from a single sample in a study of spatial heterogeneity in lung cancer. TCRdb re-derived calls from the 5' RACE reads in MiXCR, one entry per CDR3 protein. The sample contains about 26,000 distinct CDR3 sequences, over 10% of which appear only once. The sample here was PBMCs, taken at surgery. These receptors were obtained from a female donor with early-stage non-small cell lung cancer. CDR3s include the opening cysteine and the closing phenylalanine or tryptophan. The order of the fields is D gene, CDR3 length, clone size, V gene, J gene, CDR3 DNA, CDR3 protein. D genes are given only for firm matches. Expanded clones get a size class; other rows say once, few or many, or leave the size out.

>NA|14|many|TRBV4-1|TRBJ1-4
TGCGCCAGCAGCCAGGCGACGGGGAATGAAAAACTGTTTTTT
CASSQATGNEKLFF
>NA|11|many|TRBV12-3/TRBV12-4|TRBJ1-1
TGTGCCAGCAGTTTGTTGGCAGAAGCTTTCTTT
CASSLLAEAFF
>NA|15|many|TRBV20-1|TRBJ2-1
TGCAGTGCACCTCGAGGGAGGAGAGTATACAATGAGCAGTTCTTC
CSAPRGRRVYNEQFF
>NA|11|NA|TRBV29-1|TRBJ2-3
TGCAGCGTGGAAGTCACAGATACGCAGTATTTT
CSVEVTDTQYF
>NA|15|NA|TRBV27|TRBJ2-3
TGTGCCAGCAGCCCCCCCCCGCATGGAACAGATACGCAGTATTTT
CASSPPPHGTDTQYF
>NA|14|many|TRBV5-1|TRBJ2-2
TGCGCCAGCAGCTTGAGGGGAGATGCCGGGGAGCTGTTTTTT
CASSLRGDAGELFF
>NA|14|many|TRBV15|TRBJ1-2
TGTGCCACCAGCAGAGAGGCCTTGGGGTATGGCTACACCTTC
CATSREALGYGYTF
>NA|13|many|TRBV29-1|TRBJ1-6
TGCAGCGTTGAATTATACCCTCATTCACCCCTCCACTTT
CSVELYPHSPLHF
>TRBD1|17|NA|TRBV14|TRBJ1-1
TGTGCCAGCAGCTACTTGACAGGGGGTCTAATGAACACTGAAGCTTTCTTT
CASSYLTGGLMNTEAFF
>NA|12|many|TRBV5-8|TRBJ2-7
TGTGCCAGCAGCTTGGAGGTCTACGAGCAGTACTTC
CASSLEVYEQYF
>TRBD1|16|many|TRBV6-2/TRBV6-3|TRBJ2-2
TGTGCCAGCAGTTATGGACAGGGGGCGCTCAGCGGGGAGCTGTTTTTT
CASSYGQGALSGELFF
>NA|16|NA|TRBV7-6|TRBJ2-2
TGTGCCAGCACCCCTAAAAGGGGTCTTACCGCCGGGGAGCTGTTTTTT
CASTPKRGLTAGELFF
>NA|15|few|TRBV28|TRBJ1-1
TGTGCCAGCAACCCCGCGGGCGGAGGGACCACTGAAGCTTTCTTT
CASNPAGGGTTEAFF
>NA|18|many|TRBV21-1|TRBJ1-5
TGTGCCAGCAGCAGAGGAGACCACTTTAGTCCTAGCAATCAGCCCCAGCATTTT
CASSRGDHFSPSNQPQHF
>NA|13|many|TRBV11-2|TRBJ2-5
TGTGCCAGCAGTAGGAGCGGACAAGAGACCCAGTACTTC
CASSRSGQETQYF
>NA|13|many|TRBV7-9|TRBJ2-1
TGTGCCAGCAGCTTGGGGGGCGGGAATGAGCAGTTCTTC
CASSLGGGNEQFF
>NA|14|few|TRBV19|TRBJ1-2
TGTGCCAGTAGTCGTACAGTTTCTAACTATGGCTACACCTTC
CASSRTVSNYGYTF
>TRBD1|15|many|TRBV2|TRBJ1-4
TGTGCCAGCCGGAACTACCCAGGGGGTAATGAAAAACTGTTTTTT
CASRNYPGGNEKLFF
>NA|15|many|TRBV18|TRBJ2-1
TGTGCCAGCTCACCACCGTCGGGGGCGGACAATGAGCAGTTCTTC
CASSPPSGADNEQFF
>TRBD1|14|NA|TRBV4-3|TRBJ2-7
TGCGCCAGCAGCCAAGAGACAGGGCTGAGGGAGCAGTACTTC
CASSQETGLREQYF
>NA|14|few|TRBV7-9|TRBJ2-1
TGTGCCATCGAAGGGGCAGACGCTTACAATGAGCAGTTCTTC
CAIEGADAYNEQFF
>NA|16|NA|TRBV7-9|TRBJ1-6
TGTGCCAGCAGCTTAGCGCTAAGGGGGGATAATTCACCCCTCCACTTT
CASSLALRGDNSPLHF
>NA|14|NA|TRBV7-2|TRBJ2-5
TGTGCCAGCAGCTTTAATGGTAGCGCGGAGACCCAGTACTTC
CASSFNGSAETQYF
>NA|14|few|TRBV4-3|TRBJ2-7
TGCGCCAGCAGCCAAGACTCACAGGGCGACGAGCAGTACTTC
CASSQDSQGDEQYF
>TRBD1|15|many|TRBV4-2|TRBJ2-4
TGTGCCAGCAGCCAAGAAGGAACAGGGGGGAACATTCAGTACTTC
CASSQEGTGGNIQYF
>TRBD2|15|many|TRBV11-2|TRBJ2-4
TGTGCCAGCAATCCACTGGCTAGCGGGAGCACCATTCAGTACTTC
CASNPLASGSTIQYF
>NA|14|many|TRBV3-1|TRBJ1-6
TGTGCCAGCAGTCAAGACAGGCTGAATTCACCCCTCCACTTT
CASSQDRLNSPLHF
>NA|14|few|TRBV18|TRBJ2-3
TGTGCCAGCTCACCACCCAGTGGTGAAGATACGCAGTATTTT
CASSPPSGEDTQYF
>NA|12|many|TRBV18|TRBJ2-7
TGTGCCAGCTCTCACGAGAACTACGAGCAGTACTTC
CASSHENYEQYF
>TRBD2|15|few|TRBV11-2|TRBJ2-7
TGTGCCAGCAGCCGTACTAGCGGGGCGACCTACGAGCAGTACTTC
CASSRTSGATYEQYF
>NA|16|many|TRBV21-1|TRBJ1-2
TGTGCCAGCAGCTGCCCCCGGGACAGGGGGCCCGGTGGCTACACCTTC
CASSCPRDRGPGGYTF
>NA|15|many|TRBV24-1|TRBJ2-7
TGTGCCACCAGTGAAGGGCAGGGTTGGCCCTACGAGCAGTACTTC
CATSEGQGWPYEQYF
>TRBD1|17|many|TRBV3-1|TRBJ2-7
TGTGCCAGCAGCCAAGGCCGTAGTTCGGGACAGGGGTACGAGCAGTACTTC
CASSQGRSSGQGYEQYF
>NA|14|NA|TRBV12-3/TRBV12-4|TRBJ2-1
TGTGCCAGCAGCCTCACTAGCTCCTACAATGAGCAGTTCTTC
CASSLTSSYNEQFF
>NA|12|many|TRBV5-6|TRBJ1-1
TGTGCCAGCAGCTTCCTGAACACTGAAGCTTTCTTT
CASSFLNTEAFF
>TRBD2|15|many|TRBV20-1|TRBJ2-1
TGCAGTGCGCCACTAGCGGAATACTCCTACAATGAGCAGTTCTTC
CSAPLAEYSYNEQFF
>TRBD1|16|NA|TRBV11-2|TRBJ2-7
TGTGCCAGCAGCTCCCCCCGGGACAGGGGACCCTACGAGCAGTACTTC
CASSSPRDRGPYEQYF
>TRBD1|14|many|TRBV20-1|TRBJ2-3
TGCAGTGCTACGAGGGGACAGGGGTTAGATACGCAGTATTTT
CSATRGQGLDTQYF
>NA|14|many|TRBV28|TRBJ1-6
TGTGCCAGCACCCTAAGTTCCTGGGGGTCACCCCTCCACTTT
CASTLSSWGSPLHF
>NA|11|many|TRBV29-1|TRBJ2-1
TGCAGCGTCGTGTCAGGGAATGAGCAGTTCTTC
CSVVSGNEQFF
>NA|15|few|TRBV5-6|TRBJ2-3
TGTGCCAGCAGCTTCCGAGCGGCTAGCACAGATACGCAGTATTTT
CASSFRAASTDTQYF
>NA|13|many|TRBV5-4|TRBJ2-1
TGTGCCAGCAGCTATTATACTAGCCCCGAGCAGTTCTTC
CASSYYTSPEQFF
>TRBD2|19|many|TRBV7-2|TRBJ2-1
TGTGCCAGCAGCCCTAGCCTGACGCTAGCGGGAGGGCGGTACAATGAGCAGTTCTTC
CASSPSLTLAGGRYNEQFF
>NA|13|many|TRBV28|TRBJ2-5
TGTGCCAGCAGTTTAGGTAGCTTTGTGACCCAGTACTTC
CASSLGSFVTQYF
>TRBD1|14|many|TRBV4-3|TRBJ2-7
TGCGCCAGCAGCCAAGCCCTAGGGACAGGCGAGCAGTACTTC
CASSQALGTGEQYF
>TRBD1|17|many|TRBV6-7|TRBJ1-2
TGTGCCAGCAGTTACTCGTTATCAGGGGACAGGGGTTATGGCTACACCTTC
CASSYSLSGDRGYGYTF
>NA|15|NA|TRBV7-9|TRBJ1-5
TGTGCCAGCAGTTGGGGGACAATCTCCAATCAGCCCCAGCATTTT
CASSWGTISNQPQHF
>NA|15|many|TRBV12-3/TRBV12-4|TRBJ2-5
TGTGCCAGCAGTTCGCTAACGGGTTCTCAAGAGACCCAGTACTTC
CASSSLTGSQETQYF
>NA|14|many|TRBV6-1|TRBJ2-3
TGTGCCAGCACCCCTCTGAGGCAGTCCGATACGCAGTATTTT
CASTPLRQSDTQYF
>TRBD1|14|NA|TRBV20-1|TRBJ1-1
TGCAGTGCTGGAGGGACAGTCAAGAACACTGAAACTTTCTTT
CSAGGTVKNTETFF
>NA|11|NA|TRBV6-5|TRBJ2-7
TGTGCCAGCAGGGTCTACCACGAGCAGTACTTC
CASRVYHEQYF
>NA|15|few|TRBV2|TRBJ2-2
TGTGCCAGCAGTAAGGGGACATCGAACACCGGGGAGCTGTTTTTT
CASSKGTSNTGELFF